These 12 T cell receptor beta chains originate from one sample sequenced in a study of molecular identifiers for immune sequencing clone quantification (dated by TCRdb to 2016 to 2019). The protocol used for the library was PCR. The sequencing machine was an Illumina HiSeq 4000. TCRdb reworked the public reads: Q25 trimming with fastp, MiXCR clone assembly, productive beta chains retained. For every CDR3 protein sequence, its rows merge into one entry that carries the most common genes and DNA. The sample profile shows over 600,000 distinct CDR3 sequences; 15% to 20% of them were found once. The ten largest clones represent about 0.9% of the sample. Sample: naive CD8+ T cells from blood, with Jurkat cell RNA spiked in. In light of the paper, this sample's cell subset or site label describes: FACS-sorted CD8+CD4-CCR7+CD45RA+ naive T cells. The receptors come from a human donor in good health. Some libraries in this study had Jurkat cell RNA spiked in.

This clonotype came up many times. The chain carries TRBV6-1 and TRBJ2-3; D remains ambiguous. CDR3 length: 15 residues. The germline V gene has CDR1 MNHNS and CDR2 SASEGT. V lost 0 bases and J lost 2, with 9 bases in between. DNA of the CDR3: TGTGCCAGCAGTGAAGCACCTAGACTCACAGATACGCAGTATTTT. Protein product: CASSEAPRLTDTQYF.

This clonotype was observed many times. This chain connects TRBV28 to TRBJ2-7; possible D gene TRBD2, 6 bases. The germline V gene encodes CDR1 MDHEN and CDR2 SYDVKM. This CDR3 has 15 amino acids. Trimming shortened V by 3 bases and J by 1 base, and 13 bases separated the two germline ends. CDR3 sequence: CASSFGTALSYEQYF. CDR3 in DNA: TGTGCCAGCAGTTTTGGGACTGCTTTATCCTACGAGCAGTACTTC.

This clonotype was observed many times. This chain connects TRBV6-1 to TRBJ1-1; maybe TRBD1 (6 bases). Looked up from germline, CDR1 is MNHNS and CDR2 is SASEGT. This CDR3 region has 15 residues. V shed 2 bases and J shed 1 base, with 11 bases lying between them. The CDR3 bases are TGTGCCAGCAGTGAACATTTGACAGGGAACACTGAAGCTTTCTTT. Translated: CASSEHLTGNTEAFF.

In its sample, this clonotype was seen many times. The chain couples TRBV3-1 to TRBJ2-6; 9 bases match TRBD1. The CDR3 extends over 18 amino acids. The germline gives CDR1 LGHDT, CDR2 YNNKEL (reference sequence). V lost 4 bases to trimming and J lost 0 bases; unmatched junction nucleotides: 7. The DNA of the CDR3 is TGTGCCAGCAGCCTCCCGGGACAGGGTCCCTCTGGGGCCAACGTCCTGACTTTC. Encoded protein: CASSLPGQGPSGANVLTF.

This clonotype was detected ten times or more. The chain recombines TRBV20-1 with TRBJ2-7; possibly TRBD2 for D (6 bases). In germline, CDR1 is DFQATT, CDR2 SNEGSKA (reference sequence). V gave up 0 bases and J gave up 2 bases, with 14 bases separating them. The CDR3 is 15 residues long. The DNA of the CDR3 is TGCAGTGCTAGAGATTTGGGAGGTATGCCCTACGAGCAGTACTTC. This sequence encodes CSARDLGGMPYEQYF.

The rearrangement uses TRBV20-1 and TRBJ2-7, with D perhaps matching TRBD1 (7 bases). V was pared by 3 bases and J by 2 bases, with 17 bases between. Germline CDR1 reads DFQATT; CDR2 reads SNEGSKA (reference sequence). The CDR3 has 15 amino acids. The DNA for the CDR3 is TGCAGTGCTAGGGACTACAGACAGGGTCCCTACGAGCAGTACTTC. Protein: CSARDYRQGPYEQYF.

V gene TRBV25-1 combines with J gene TRBJ1-1; possible D gene TRBD1, 6 bases. The length of the CDR3 is 17 residues. The ends were cut back, 8 bases at V and 3 bases at J, with 25 bases in the middle. CDR1 and CDR2 from the germline V gene are MGHDK and SYGVNS. The CDR3 coding sequence is TGTGCCAGCGTGGCGGGGGCGGCTCTGGGATGGGACACTGAAGCTTTCTTT. It encodes CASVAGAALGWDTEAFF.

The sample holds many counts of this clonotype. The V and J genes are TRBV6-5 and TRBJ1-5; possible D gene TRBD1, 5 bases. The V gene's germline CDR1 is MNHEY and CDR2 SVGAGI. The CDR3 loop spans 13 amino acids. V was shortened by 2 bases and J by 4 bases, with 6 bases between the two germline ends. The CDR3, as DNA: TGTGCCAGCAGTTACGGGGGGAATCAGCCCCAGCATTTT. Encoded protein: CASSYGGNQPQHF.

There are many counts of this clonotype. This chain uses TRBV12-3 or TRBV12-4 with TRBJ2-5; 8 nucleotides agree with TRBD1. The CDR3 spans 14 residues. Trimming at V came to 5 bases and at J to 5 bases, leaving 7 bases not matched to a gene. CDR3 protein: CASSPSGGFETQYF. DNA for the CDR3: TGTGCCAGCAGTCCATCAGGGGGCTTCGAGACCCAGTACTTC.

The chain couples TRBV20-1 to TRBJ2-7, with D perhaps being TRBD1 or TRBD2 (5 bases each). There are 13 residues in the CDR3. CDR1 and CDR2 (germline): DFQATT, SNEGSKA (reference sequence). V dropped 6 bases and J dropped 6 bases, with 18 bases sitting between them. CDR3 in amino acids: CSALNRGTIEQYF. The CDR3, as DNA: TGCAGTGCACTTAACCGGGGCACTATCGAGCAGTACTTC.

This clonotype has a count of ten or more. V usage is TRBV20-1 and J usage is TRBJ1-1, with D maybe TRBD1 (6 bases). Germline values: CDR1 DFQATT, CDR2 SNEGSKA (reference sequence). V gave up 7 bases and J gave up 4 bases, with 19 bases separating them. The CDR3 is 14 residues long. CDR3 protein: CSVRTGILGTEAFF. As DNA, the CDR3 is TGCAGTGTCCGTACAGGGATTCTTGGCACTGAAGCTTTCTTT.

This clonotype has at least ten counts. V usage is TRBV19 and J usage is TRBJ2-2; 9 bases fit TRBD2. This CDR3 contains 14 residues. Trimming took 8 bases from V and 5 from J; bases not matched to a gene: 6. Germline CDR1 and CDR2: LNHDA and SQIVND (reference sequence). CDR3 protein: CASDSGRSTGELFF. The CDR3 coding sequence is TGTGCCAGTGATAGCGGGAGATCTACCGGGGAGCTGTTTTTT.